Presented here are 7 T cell receptor beta chains from one specimen sequenced in a study of blood T cells in healthy people across ages. It was with a sample-barcoded 5' primer and a J-beta primer mix that a second PCR of roughly 7 to 12 cycles was run. TCRdb used MiXCR to reprocess the 5' RACE reads, holding one entry per CDR3 protein. Of more than 800,000 distinct CDR3 sequences listed, about 28% were seen once; the top ten hold approximately 15%. The material sequenced was blood. These receptors came from a woman aged 80 or older in good health.

This clonotype was picked up many times. This sequence joins TRBV24-1 and TRBJ2-1; perhaps D is TRBD1 or TRBD2 (6 bases each). CDR1 and CDR2 from the germline V gene are KGHDR and SFDVKD. Trimming took 0 bases from V and 8 from J, leaving 13 bases between them. The CDR3 runs to 15 residues. In nucleotides, the CDR3 is TGTGCCACCAGTGATTTGGGCGCAGGGGAGGATGAGCAGTTCTTC. Translating gives CATSDLGAGEDEQFF.

About this clonotype itself: Its ends do not fully match the called genes, so a read error is possible. This chain links TRBV7-2 with TRBJ1-3, with a possible D match to TRBD1 (5 bases). The CDR3 has 15 amino acids. Germline V CDR1 and CDR2: SGHTA, FQGNSA. CDR3 bases: TGTGCCAGCAGCTTACAGGGTACAATTGGAAACGCCATATATTTT. Its protein is CASSLQGTIGNAIYF.

In its sample, this clonotype was seen a few times. The V and J genes are TRBV29-1 and TRBJ2-1; no clear D. Germline values: CDR1 SQVTM, CDR2 ANQGSEA. V was trimmed by 4 bases and J by 2 bases, leaving 15 bases between them. This CDR3 spans 15 amino acids. As DNA, the CDR3 is TGCAGCGTTGGTCGGTTAGGGCTGCCCTACAATGAGCAGTTCTTC. Protein product: CSVGRLGLPYNEQFF.

This chain joins TRBV2 and TRBJ1-5; tentative D call: TRBD1 (5 bases). The CDR3 totals 16 residues. The germline CDR1 and CDR2 sequences are SNHLY and FYNNEI. V lost 4 bases and J lost 0, with 13 bases in between. The DNA for the CDR3 is TGTGCCAGCAGTGTTGGGGCAGGGTATAGCAATCAGCCCCAGCATTTT. Translation gives CASSVGAGYSNQPQHF.

The chain links TRBV11-2 to TRBJ2-5; no firm D call. Germline V gene lookup returns CDR1 SGHAT and CDR2 FQNNGV. Trimming removed 2 bases at V and 2 bases at J, with 15 bases between. The length of the CDR3 is 16 residues. CDR3 sequence reads: CASSLWATTPQETQYF. For the CDR3, the DNA is TGTGCCAGCAGCTTATGGGCTACCACTCCGCAAGAGACCCAGTACTTC.

The table lists this clonotype with many counts. The chain uses TRBV6-2 or TRBV6-3 and TRBJ1-2; D possibly corresponds to TRBD1 (5 bases). Per the germline V gene, CDR1 is MNHEY and CDR2 is SVGEGT. CDR3 length equals 16 residues. Trimming stripped 5 bases from V and 6 bases from J, with 22 bases between. CDR3 sequence: CASSRGNRDFGNGYTF. The CDR3 DNA sequence: TGTGCCAGCAGTCGGGGGAACCGGGACTTCGGTAATGGCTACACCTTC.

Points on this clonotype: This may be a read error, as it is one base from a much larger clone. V usage is TRBV6-2 or TRBV6-3 and J usage is TRBJ2-7; D gene unclear. The germline V gene has CDR1 MNHEY and CDR2 SVGEGT. The V end lost 4 bases, the J end lost 6 bases, and 10 bases lay between the germline ends. The CDR3 covers 12 residues. The chain's CDR3 is CASSCSIIEQYF. The CDR3 coding sequence is TGTGCCAGCAGTTGCTCAATTATCGAGCAGTACTTC.